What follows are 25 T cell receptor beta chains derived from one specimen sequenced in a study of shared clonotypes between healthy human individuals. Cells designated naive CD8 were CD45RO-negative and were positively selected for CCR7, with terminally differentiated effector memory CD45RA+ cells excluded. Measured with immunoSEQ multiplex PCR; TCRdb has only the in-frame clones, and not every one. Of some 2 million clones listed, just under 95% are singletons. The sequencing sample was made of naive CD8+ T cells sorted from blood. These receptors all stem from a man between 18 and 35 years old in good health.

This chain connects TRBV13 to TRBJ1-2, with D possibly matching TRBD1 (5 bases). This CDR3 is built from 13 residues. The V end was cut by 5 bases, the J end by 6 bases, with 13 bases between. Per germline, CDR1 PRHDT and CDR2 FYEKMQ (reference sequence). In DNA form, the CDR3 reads TGTGCCAGCAGCCCAGGGACCCTACATGGCTACACCTTC. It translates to CASSPGTLHGYTF.

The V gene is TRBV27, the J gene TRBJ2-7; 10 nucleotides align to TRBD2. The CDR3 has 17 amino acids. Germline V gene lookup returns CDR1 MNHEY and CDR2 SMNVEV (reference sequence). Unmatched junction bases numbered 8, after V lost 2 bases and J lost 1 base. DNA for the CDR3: TGTGCCAGCAGTTTAGGGCTAGCGGGGGCCTCGTCCTACGAGCAGTACTTC. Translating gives CASSLGLAGASSYEQYF.

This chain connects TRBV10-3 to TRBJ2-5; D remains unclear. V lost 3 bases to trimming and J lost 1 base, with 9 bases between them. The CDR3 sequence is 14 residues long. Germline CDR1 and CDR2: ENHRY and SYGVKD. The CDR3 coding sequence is TGTGCCATCAGTGATACGGGCCGCCAAGAGACCCAGTACTTC. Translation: CAISDTGRQETQYF.

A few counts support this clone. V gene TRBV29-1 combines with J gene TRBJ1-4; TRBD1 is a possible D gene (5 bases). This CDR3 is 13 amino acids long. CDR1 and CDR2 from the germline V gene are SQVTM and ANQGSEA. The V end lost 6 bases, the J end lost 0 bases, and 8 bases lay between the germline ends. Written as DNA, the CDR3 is TGCAGCGTCTGGGGGGCAACTAATGAAAAACTGTTTTTT. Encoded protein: CSVWGATNEKLFF. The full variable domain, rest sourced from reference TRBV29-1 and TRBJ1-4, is SAVISQKPSRDICQRGTSLTIQCQVDSQVTMMFWYRQQPGQSLTLIATANQGSEATYESGFVIDKFPISRPNLTFSTLTVSNMSPEDSSIYLCSVWGATNEKLFFGSGTQLSVL.

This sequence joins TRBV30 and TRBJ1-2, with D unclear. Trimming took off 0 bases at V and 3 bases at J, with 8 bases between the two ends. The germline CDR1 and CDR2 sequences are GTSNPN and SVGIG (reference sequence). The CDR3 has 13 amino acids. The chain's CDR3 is CAWSVGMDYGYTF. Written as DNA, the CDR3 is TGTGCCTGGAGTGTAGGTATGGACTATGGCTACACCTTC.

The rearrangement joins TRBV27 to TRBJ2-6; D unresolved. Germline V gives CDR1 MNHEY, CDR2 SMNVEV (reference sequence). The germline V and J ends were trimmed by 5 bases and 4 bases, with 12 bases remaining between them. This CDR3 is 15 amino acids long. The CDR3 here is CASSPPRVGANVLTF. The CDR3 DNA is TGTGCCAGCAGTCCCCCCCGTGTAGGGGCCAACGTCCTGACTTTC.

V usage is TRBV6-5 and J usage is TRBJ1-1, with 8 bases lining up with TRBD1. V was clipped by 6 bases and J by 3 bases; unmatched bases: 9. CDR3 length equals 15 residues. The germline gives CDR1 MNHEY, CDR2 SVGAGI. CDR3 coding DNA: TGTGCCAGCAGAGAGCGCAGGGGGCTGCACACTGAAGCTTTCTTT. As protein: CASRERRGLHTEAFF.

The CDR3 is CASSLYLAREQFF. DNA for the CDR3: TGTGCCAGCAGTTTATATCTAGCCCGGGAGCAGTTCTTC. The chain joins TRBV27 to TRBJ2-1; D is possibly TRBD2 (5 bases). Germline V gives CDR1 MNHEY, CDR2 SMNVEV (reference sequence). This CDR3 comprises 13 residues. With 1 base removed from V and 10 bases from J, the gap between germline ends came to 11 bases.

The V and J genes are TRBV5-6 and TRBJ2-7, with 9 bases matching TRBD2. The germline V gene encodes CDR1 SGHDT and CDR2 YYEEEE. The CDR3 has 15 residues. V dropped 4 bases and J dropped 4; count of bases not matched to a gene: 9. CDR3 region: CASSGRTSDPYEQYF. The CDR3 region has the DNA TGTGCCAGCAGCGGCCGGACTAGCGACCCTTACGAGCAGTACTTC.

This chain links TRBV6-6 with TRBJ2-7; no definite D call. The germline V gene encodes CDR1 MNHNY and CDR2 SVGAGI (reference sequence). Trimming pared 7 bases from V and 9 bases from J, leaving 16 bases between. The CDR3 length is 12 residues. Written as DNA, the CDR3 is TGTGCCAGCACCTCGGACGGGCTCGGGCAGTACTTC. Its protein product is CASTSDGLGQYF.

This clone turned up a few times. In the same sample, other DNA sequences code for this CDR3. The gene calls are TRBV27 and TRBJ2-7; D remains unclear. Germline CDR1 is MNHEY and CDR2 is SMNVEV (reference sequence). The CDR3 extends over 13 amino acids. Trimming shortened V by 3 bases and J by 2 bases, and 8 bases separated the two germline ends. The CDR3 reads CASSFGRAYEQYF. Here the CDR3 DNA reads TGTGCCAGCAGTTTTGGCAGAGCCTACGAGCAGTACTTC.

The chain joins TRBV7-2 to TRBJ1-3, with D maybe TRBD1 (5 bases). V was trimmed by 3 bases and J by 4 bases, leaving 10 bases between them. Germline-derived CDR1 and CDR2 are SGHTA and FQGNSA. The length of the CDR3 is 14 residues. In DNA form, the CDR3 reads TGTGCCAGCAGCTTGCAGGGAACGGGAAACACCATATATTTT. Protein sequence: CASSLQGTGNTIYF.

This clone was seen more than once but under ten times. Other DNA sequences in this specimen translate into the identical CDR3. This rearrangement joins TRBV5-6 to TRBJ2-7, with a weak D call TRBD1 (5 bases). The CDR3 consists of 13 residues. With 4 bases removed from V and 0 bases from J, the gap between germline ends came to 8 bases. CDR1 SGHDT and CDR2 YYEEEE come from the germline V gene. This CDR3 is CASSLDTSYEQYF. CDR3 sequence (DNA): TGTGCCAGCAGCCTGGACACCTCCTACGAGCAGTACTTC.

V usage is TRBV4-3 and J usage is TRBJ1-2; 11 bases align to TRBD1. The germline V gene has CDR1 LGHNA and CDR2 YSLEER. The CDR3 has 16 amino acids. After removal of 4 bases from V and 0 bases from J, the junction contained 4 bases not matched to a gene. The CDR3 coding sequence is TGCGCCAGCAGCCTCGGACAGGGGGCATCTAACTATGGCTACACCTTC. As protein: CASSLGQGASNYGYTF.

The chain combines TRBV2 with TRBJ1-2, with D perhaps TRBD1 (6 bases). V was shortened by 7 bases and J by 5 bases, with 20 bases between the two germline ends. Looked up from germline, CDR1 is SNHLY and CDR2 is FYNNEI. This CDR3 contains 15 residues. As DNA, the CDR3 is TGTGCCAGCACCCCACCTGGGGGGGGCGGGTATGGCTACACCTTC. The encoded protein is CASTPPGGGGYGYTF.

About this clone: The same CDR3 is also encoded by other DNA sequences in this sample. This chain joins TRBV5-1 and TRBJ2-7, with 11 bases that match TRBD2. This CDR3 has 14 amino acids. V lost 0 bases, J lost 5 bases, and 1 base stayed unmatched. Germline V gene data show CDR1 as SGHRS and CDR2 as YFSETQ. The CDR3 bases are TGCGCCAGCAGCTTGGAACTAGCGGGAGACGAGCAGTACTTC. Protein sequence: CASSLELAGDEQYF.

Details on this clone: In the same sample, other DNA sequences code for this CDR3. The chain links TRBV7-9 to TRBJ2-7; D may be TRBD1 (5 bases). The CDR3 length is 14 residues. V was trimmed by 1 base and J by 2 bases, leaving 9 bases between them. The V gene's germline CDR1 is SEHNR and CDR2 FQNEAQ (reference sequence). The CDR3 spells CASSLGGRAYEQYF. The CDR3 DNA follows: TGTGCCAGCAGCTTAGGGGGCAGAGCCTACGAGCAGTACTTC.

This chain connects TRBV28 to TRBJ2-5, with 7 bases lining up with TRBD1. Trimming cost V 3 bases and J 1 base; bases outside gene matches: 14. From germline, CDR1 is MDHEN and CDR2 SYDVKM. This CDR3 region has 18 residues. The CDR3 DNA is TGTGCCAGCAGTTTCCCCGACTACGGGACAGTCGTCCAAGAGACCCAGTACTTC. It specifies CASSFPDYGTVVQETQYF. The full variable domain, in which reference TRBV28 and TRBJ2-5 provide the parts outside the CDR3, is DVKVTQSSRYLVKRTGEKVFLECVQDMDHENMFWYRQDPGLGLRLIYFSYDVKMKEKGDIPEGYSVSREKKERFSLILESASTNQTSMYLCASSFPDYGTVVQETQYFGPGTRLLVL.

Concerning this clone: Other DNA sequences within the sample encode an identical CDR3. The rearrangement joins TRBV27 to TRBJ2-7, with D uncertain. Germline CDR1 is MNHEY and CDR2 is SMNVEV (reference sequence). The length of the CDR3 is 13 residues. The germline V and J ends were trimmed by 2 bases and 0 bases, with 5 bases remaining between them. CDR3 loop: CASSLPGSYEQYF. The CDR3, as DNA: TGTGCCAGCAGTTTACCCGGCTCCTACGAGCAGTACTTC.

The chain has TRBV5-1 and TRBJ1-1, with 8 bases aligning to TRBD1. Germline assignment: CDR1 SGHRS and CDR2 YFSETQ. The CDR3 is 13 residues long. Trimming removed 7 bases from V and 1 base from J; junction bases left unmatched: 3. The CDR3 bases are TGCGCCAGCCGGGGGACAGGGAACACTGAAGCTTTCTTT. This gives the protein CASRGTGNTEAFF.

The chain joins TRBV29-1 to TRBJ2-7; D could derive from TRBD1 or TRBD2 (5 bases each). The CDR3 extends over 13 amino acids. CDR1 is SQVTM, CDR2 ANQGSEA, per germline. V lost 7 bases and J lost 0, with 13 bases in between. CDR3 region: CSAGEGISYEQYF. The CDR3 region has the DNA TGCAGCGCCGGAGAGGGGATCTCCTACGAGCAGTACTTC.

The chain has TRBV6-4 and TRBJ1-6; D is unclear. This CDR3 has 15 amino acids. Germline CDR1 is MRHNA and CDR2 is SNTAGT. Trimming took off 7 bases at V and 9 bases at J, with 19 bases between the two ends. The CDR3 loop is CASIGRPAHPSPLHF. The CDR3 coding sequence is TGTGCCAGCATAGGACGCCCCGCGCACCCTTCACCCCTCCACTTT.

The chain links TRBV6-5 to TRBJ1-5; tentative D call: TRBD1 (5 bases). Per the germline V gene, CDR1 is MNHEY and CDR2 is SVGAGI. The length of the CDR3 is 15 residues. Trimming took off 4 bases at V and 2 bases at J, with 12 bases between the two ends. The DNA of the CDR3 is TGTGCCAGCAGTTTAGTGGGGCGCGGCAATCAGCCCCAGCATTTT. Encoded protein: CASSLVGRGNQPQHF.

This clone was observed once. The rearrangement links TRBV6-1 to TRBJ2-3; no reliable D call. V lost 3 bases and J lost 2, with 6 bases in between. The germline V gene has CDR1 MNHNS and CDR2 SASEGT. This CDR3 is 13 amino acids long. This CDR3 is CASSDRSTDTQYF. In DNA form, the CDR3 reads TGTGCCAGCAGTGATAGGTCCACAGATACGCAGTATTTT.

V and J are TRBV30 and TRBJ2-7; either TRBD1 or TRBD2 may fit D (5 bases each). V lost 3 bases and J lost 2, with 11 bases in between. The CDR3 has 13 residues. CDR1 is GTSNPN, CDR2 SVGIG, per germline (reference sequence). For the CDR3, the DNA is TGTGCCTGGAGCGGGGACCTTGCCTACGAGCAGTACTTC. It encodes CAWSGDLAYEQYF.